This T cell receptor beta chain was captured in a study of a mutant IDH1 vaccine in newly diagnosed glioma. This clone was seen only once. Its target is not known. Regarding time point: week 23, last vaccination. Every vaccine dose comprised 300 ug of mutant IDH1 20-mer peptide plus topical imiquimod. Generated by immunoSEQ multiplex PCR, the TCRdb table keeps only in-frame clones and is missing some. This table holds 35,000 to 55,000 clones, around 85% found once. Germline lookup yields CDR1 SGHDT and CDR2 YYEEEE. Unmatched junction bases numbered 8, after V lost 1 base and J lost 5 bases. There are 16 residues in the CDR3.

Source: PBMCs, taken from a glioma patient whose treatment included an IDH1 peptide vaccine. The sequence was collected from a woman between 18 and 29 years old with glioma. Some clones in this sample may be carry-over from other donors' samples. The J gene is TRBJ2-1, the V gene TRBV5-6, with 8 bases matching TRBD2. The CDR3 sequence is CASSLLSAGDHNEQFF. Written as DNA, the CDR3 is TGTGCCAGCAGCTTGCTCTCAGCGGGAGACCACAATGAGCAGTTCTTC. Complete variable domain (other parts from reference TRBV5-6 and TRBJ2-1): DAGVTQSPTHLIKTRGQQVTLRCSPKSGHDTVSWYQQALGQGPQFIFQYYEEEERQRGNFPDRFSGHQFPNYSSELNVNALLLGDSALYLCASSLLSAGDHNEQFFGPGTRLTVL.